This T cell receptor (beta chain) was captured by sequencing in a study of shared clonotypes between healthy human individuals. Study-wide background: Samples came from two female and three male donors aged 18 to 49.

Researchers ran the assay at a deep level. Clones were sequenced by immunoSEQ multiplex PCR, and TCRdb holds only the in-frame ones, with some missing. Of roughly 2 million clones listed, approximately 94% are singletons. CDR3 length: 17 residues. Germline V gene lookup returns CDR1 GTSNPN and CDR2 SVGIG (reference sequence). With 5 bases clipped from V and 7 bases from J, the junction kept 20 bases outside the gene matches. The TCR originated in a young man in good health. The rearrangement links TRBV30 to TRBJ1-5, with 7 nucleotides matching TRBD1. Sequenced input: naive CD4+ T cells sorted from blood. Subset in this sample: CD45RA+ positively selected. The CDR3 DNA sequence: TGTGCCTGGTCCCGGGGCCAGATCCGGGACAGTTCCCAGCCCCAGCATTTT. Residues: CAWSRGQIRDSSQPQHF.